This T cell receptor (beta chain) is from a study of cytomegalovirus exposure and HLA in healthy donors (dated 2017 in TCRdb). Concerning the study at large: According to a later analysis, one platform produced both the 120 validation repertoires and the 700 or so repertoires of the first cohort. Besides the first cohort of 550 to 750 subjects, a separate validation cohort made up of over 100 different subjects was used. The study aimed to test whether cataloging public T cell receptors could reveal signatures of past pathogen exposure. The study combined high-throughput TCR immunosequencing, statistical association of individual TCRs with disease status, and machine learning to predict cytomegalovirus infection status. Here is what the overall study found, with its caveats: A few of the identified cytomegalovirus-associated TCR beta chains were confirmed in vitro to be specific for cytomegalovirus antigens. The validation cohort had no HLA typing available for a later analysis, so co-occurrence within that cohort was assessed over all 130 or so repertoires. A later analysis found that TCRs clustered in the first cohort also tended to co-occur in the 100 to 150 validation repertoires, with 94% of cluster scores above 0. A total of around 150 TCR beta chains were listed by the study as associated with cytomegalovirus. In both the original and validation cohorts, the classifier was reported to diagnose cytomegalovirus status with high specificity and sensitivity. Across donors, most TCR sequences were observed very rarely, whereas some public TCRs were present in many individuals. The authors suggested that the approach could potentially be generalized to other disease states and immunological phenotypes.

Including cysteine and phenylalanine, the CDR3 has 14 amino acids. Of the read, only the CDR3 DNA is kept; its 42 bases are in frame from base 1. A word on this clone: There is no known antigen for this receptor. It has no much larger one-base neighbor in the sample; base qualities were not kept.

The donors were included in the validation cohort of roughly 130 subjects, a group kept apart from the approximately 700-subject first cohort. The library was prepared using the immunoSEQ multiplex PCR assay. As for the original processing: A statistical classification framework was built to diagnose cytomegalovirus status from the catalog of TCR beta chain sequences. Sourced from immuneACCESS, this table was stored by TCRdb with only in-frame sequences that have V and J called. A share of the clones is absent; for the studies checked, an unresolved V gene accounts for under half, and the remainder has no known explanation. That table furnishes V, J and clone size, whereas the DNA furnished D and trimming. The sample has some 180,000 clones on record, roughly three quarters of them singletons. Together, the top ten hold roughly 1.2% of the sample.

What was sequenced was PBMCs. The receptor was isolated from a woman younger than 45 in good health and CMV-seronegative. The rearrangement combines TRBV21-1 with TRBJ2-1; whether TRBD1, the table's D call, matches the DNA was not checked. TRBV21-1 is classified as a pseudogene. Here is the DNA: TGTGCCAGCAGCTCCCGGACAGGGTGCAATGAGCAGTTCTTC. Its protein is CASSSRTGCNEQFF.